These 20 T cell receptor beta chains originate from one sample sequenced in a study of T cell changes during pregnancy in multiple sclerosis. Profiled with immunoSEQ multiplex PCR; TCRdb holds only in-frame clones, not every one. This table holds approximately 61,000 clones, roughly 87% found once. The input for sequencing was peripheral blood, taken in the first trimester of pregnancy. The receptors stem from a female donor with multiple sclerosis, enrolled in a pregnancy study.

This clone was picked up one time. This chain uses TRBV7-2 with TRBJ2-7; 10 bases are a match to TRBD1. The CDR3 spans 15 residues. From germline, CDR1 is SGHTA and CDR2 FQGNSA. V lost 1 base, J lost 0 bases, and 0 bases stayed unmatched. The CDR3 coding sequence is TGTGCCAGCAGCTTAGGGGACAGGGGCTCCTACGAGCAGTACTTC. Protein: CASSLGDRGSYEQYF. Together with reference TRBV7-2 and TRBJ2-7, the CDR3 gives the full variable domain: GAGVSQSPSNKVTEKGKDVELRCDPISGHTALYWYRQSLGQGLEFLIYFQGNSAPDKSGLPSDRFSAERTGGSVSTLTIQRTQQEDSAVYLCASSLGDRGSYEQYFGPGTRLTVT.

This chain joins TRBV5-1 and TRBJ2-1; 7 nucleotides align to TRBD2. This CDR3 has 17 amino acids. Looked up from germline, CDR1 is SGHRS and CDR2 is YFSETQ. The V gene end was trimmed by 0 bases and the J gene end by 4 bases; junction bases not matched to a gene: 10. Here the CDR3 DNA reads TGCGCCAGCAGCTTGGGAGGGGTAGCGGGCCTTTACAATGAGCAGTTCTTC. This translates into CASSLGGVAGLYNEQFF.

V usage is TRBV2 and J usage is TRBJ2-1; 10 bases are shared with TRBD2. The trim removed 7 bases at V and 5 bases at J, leaving 17 bases unmatched. The CDR3 contains 18 residues. CDR1 and CDR2 (germline): SNHLY, FYNNEI. CDR3 DNA: TGTGCCAGCACTTTAATTTTTCTCGGGACTAGCGCTCACAATGAGCAGTTCTTC. This gives the protein CASTLIFLGTSAHNEQFF.

This clone was counted a single time. This chain links TRBV6-5 with TRBJ1-1; D gene unclear. Germline V gene lookup returns CDR1 MNHEY and CDR2 SVGAGI. The ends were cut back, 4 bases at V and 0 bases at J, with 6 bases in the middle. The CDR3 loop spans 13 amino acids. CDR3 region: CASSSGLNTEAFF. CDR3 nucleotide sequence: TGTGCCAGCAGTTCGGGTCTGAACACTGAAGCTTTCTTT.

The table lists this clone with a count of one. This chain uses TRBV9 with TRBJ2-3; tentative D call: TRBD2 (5 bases). Germline lookup yields CDR1 SGDLS and CDR2 YYNGEE. CDR3 length: 15 residues. Deletions cut 0 bases from V and 1 base from J, with 9 bases between. The CDR3 DNA follows: TGTGCCAGCAGCGTAGCACTAGTTGGCACAGATACGCAGTATTTT. This translates into CASSVALVGTDTQYF. Together with reference TRBV9 and TRBJ2-3, the CDR3 gives the full variable domain: DSGVTQTPKHLITATGQRVTLRCSPRSGDLSVYWYQQSLDQGLQFLIQYYNGEERAKGNILERFSAQQFPDLHSELNLSSLELGDSALYFCASSVALVGTDTQYFGPGTRLTVL.

The chain links TRBV5-1 to TRBJ1-2; D uncertain. CDR1 is SGHRS, CDR2 YFSETQ, per germline. V lost 1 base and J lost 0, with 4 bases in between. The length of the CDR3 is 13 residues. CDR3 sequence: CASSLPANYGYTF. CDR3 DNA sequence: TGCGCCAGCAGCTTGCCAGCTAACTATGGCTACACCTTC.

The chain employs TRBV15 and TRBJ2-5; 7 positions match TRBD1. This CDR3 has 15 residues. Looked up from germline, CDR1 is LNHNV and CDR2 is YYDKDF (reference sequence). J lost 5 bases, V lost 0 bases, and 6 bases had no gene match. This chain's CDR3 is CATSRDRARGETQYF. CDR3 sequence (DNA): TGTGCCACCAGCAGAGATAGAGCCAGGGGGGAGACCCAGTACTTC.

The chain combines TRBV7-9 with TRBJ1-1; possibly TRBD1 for D (5 bases). V lost 3 bases and J 0 bases, leaving 11 bases between the germline ends. This CDR3 comprises 15 residues. Germline-derived CDR1 and CDR2 are SEHNR and FQNEAQ (reference sequence). The CDR3 sequence: CASSFGGGMNTEAFF. The DNA for the CDR3 is TGTGCCAGCAGCTTCGGGGGGGGGATGAACACTGAAGCTTTCTTT.

The gene calls are TRBV2 and TRBJ1-3; TRBD1 matches 11 bases. The trim removed 6 bases at V and 3 bases at J, leaving 4 bases unmatched. This CDR3 comprises 15 residues. The germline V gene encodes CDR1 SNHLY and CDR2 FYNNEI. The CDR3: CASSPGQGVGNTIYF. For the CDR3, the DNA is TGTGCCAGCAGCCCGGGACAGGGGGTTGGAAACACCATATATTTT.

This clone was observed a few times. The chain is built from TRBV14 and TRBJ1-2; D gene uncertain. From germline, CDR1 is SGHDN and CDR2 FVKESK. V shed 0 bases and J shed 2 bases, with 13 bases lying between them. The CDR3 is 16 amino acids. In nucleotides, the CDR3 is TGTGCCAGCAGCCAAGATCTAGTTAGATCCAACTATGGCTACACCTTC. Translating it yields CASSQDLVRSNYGYTF.

J is TRBJ2-1 and V is TRBV7-3, with TRBD2 matching over 12 bases. From germline, CDR1 is SGHTA and CDR2 FQGTGA. CDR3 length equals 14 residues. V shed 4 bases, J shed 7 bases, and the junction held 2 bases outside the gene matches. In nucleotides, the CDR3 is TGTGCCAGCAGCTCTCTAGCGGGGGGGAATGAGCAGTTCTTC. Amino acids: CASSSLAGGNEQFF.

This clone was detected only a few times. The CDR3 loop is CASSEGGTGQPQHF. The DNA of the CDR3 is TGTGCCAGCAGTGAAGGTGGGACAGGTCAGCCCCAGCATTTT. J is TRBJ1-5 and V is TRBV6-1; 8 bases map to TRBD1. CDR1 is MNHNS, CDR2 SASEGT, per germline. The CDR3 runs 14 residues. V was pared by 1 base and J by 6 bases, with 2 bases of the junction left unmatched.

This chain connects TRBV19 to TRBJ2-1; 7 bases fit TRBD2. This CDR3 comprises 15 residues. Germline V lookup: CDR1 LNHDA, CDR2 SQIVND (reference sequence). The V and J ends lost 1 base and 1 base, in that order; junction bases with no gene match: 1. CDR3 protein: CASSIGTRSYNEQFF. For the CDR3, the DNA is TGTGCCAGTAGTATAGGGACTAGGTCCTACAATGAGCAGTTCTTC.

The chain links TRBV25-1 to TRBJ2-6, with 12 bases that match TRBD2. This CDR3 region has 16 residues. V trimming: 7 bases; J trimming: 3 bases; junction bases outside the gene matches: 4. Per the germline V gene, CDR1 is MGHDK and CDR2 is SYGVNS. The CDR3 region has the DNA TGTGCCAGCACCTTGACTAGCGGGAGTGGGGCCAACGTCCTGACTTTC. As protein: CASTLTSGSGANVLTF.

This sequence joins TRBV7-9 and TRBJ2-1, with 8 bases matching TRBD2. J was trimmed by 1 base and V by 2 bases; bases with no gene match: 1. Germline CDR1 is SEHNR and CDR2 is FQNEAQ (reference sequence). The CDR3 consists of 15 residues. In nucleotides, the CDR3 is TGTGCCAGCAGCTTATTAGCGGGGTCCTACAATGAGCAGTTCTTC. It translates to CASSLLAGSYNEQFF.

The genes are TRBV4-1 and TRBJ2-7, with unresolved D. CDR1 MGHRA and CDR2 YSYEKL come from the germline V gene. V was trimmed by 3 bases and J by 0 bases, leaving 9 bases between them. The CDR3 contains 14 residues. The CDR3 loop is CASSQRRSSYEQYF. CDR3 coding DNA: TGCGCCAGCAGCCAGCGGCGGAGCTCCTACGAGCAGTACTTC.

The chain recombines TRBV10-3 with TRBJ2-2; 10 nucleotides line up with TRBD2. V lost 6 bases, J lost 2 bases, and 3 bases stayed unmatched. The CDR3 runs to 15 residues. Per the germline V gene, CDR1 is ENHRY and CDR2 is SYGVKD. The CDR3 DNA reads TGTGCCATCAGGGCTAGCGGGAGCAACACCGGGGAGCTGTTTTTT. It encodes CAIRASGSNTGELFF.

The sample holds a few counts of this clone. J is TRBJ1-1 and V is TRBV2, with unresolved D. This CDR3 is built from 14 residues. V lost 4 bases and J 0 bases, leaving 9 bases between the germline ends. Germline CDR1 and CDR2: SNHLY and FYNNEI. CDR3 sequence reads: CASSVILLNTEAFF. The CDR3 DNA reads TGTGCCAGCAGTGTGATACTCCTGAACACTGAAGCTTTCTTT.

This chain joins TRBV19 and TRBJ2-3; 9 nucleotides line up with TRBD2. The CDR3 runs 16 residues. Germline CDR1 is LNHDA and CDR2 is SQIVND (reference sequence). V was pared by 6 bases and J by 4 bases, with 11 bases of the junction left unmatched. CDR3 region: CASRSSAGGAADTQYF. CDR3 bases: TGTGCCAGTAGATCGTCGGCGGGAGGGGCCGCAGATACGCAGTATTTT. The complete variable domain, with remaining parts taken from reference TRBV19 and TRBJ2-3, reads DGGITQSPKYLFRKEGQNVTLSCEQNLNHDAMYWYRQDPGQGLRLIYYSQIVNDFQKGDIAEGYSVSREKKESFPLTVTSAQKNPTAFYLCASRSSAGGAADTQYFGPGTRLTVL.

The chain couples TRBV7-6 to TRBJ2-5; 8 bases are shared with TRBD2. The length of the CDR3 is 17 residues. Germline lookup yields CDR1 SGHVS and CDR2 FNYEAQ. Trimming at V came to 5 bases and at J to 4 bases, leaving 15 bases not matched to a gene. CDR3 residues: CASSPQFSGRLGETQYF. The CDR3 nucleotides are TGTGCCAGCAGCCCACAATTCAGCGGGAGATTAGGAGAGACCCAGTACTTC.